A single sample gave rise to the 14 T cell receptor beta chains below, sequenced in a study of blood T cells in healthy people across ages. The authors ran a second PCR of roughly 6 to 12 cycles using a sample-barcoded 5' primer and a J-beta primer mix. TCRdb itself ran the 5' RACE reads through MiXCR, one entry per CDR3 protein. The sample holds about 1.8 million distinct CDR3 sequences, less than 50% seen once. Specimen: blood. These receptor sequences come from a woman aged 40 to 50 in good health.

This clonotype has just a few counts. CDR3 region: CASSGGQGAKTQYF. In DNA, the CDR3 is TGTGCCAGCAGCGGGGGACAGGGGGCAAAGACCCAGTACTTC. This rearrangement joins TRBV7-2 to TRBJ2-7; TRBD1 aligns across 12 bases. With the DNA end fitting TRBJ2-5 better, the J assignment may be wrong. This CDR3 has 14 amino acids. The germline gives CDR1 SGHTA, CDR2 FQGNSA.

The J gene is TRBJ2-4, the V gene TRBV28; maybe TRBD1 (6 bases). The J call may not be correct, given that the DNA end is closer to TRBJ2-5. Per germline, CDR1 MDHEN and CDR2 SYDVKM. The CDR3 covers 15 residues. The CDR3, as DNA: TGTGCCAGCAGTTCCCGGGACAAGAGACAAGAGACCCAGTACTTC. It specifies CASSSRDKRQETQYF.

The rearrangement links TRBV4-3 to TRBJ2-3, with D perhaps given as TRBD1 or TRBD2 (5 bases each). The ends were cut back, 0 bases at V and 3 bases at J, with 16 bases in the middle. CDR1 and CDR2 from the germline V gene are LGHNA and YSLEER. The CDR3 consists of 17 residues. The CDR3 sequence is CASSQDVGRGSTDTQYF. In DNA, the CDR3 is TGCGCCAGCAGCCAAGACGTGGGACGAGGGAGTACAGATACGCAGTATTTT.

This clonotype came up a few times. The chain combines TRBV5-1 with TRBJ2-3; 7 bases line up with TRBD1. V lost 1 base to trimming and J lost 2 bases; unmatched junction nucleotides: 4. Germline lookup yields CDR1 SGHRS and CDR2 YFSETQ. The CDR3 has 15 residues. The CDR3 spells CASSLSQGDTDTQYF. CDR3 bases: TGCGCCAGCAGCTTGTCGCAGGGGGACACAGATACGCAGTATTTT.

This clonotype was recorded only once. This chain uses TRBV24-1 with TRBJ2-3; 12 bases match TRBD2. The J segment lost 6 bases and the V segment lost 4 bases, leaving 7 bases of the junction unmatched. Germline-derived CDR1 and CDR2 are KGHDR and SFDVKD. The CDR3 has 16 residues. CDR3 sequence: CATSDPTSGSSDTQYF. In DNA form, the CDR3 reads TGTGCCACCAGTGACCCGACTAGCGGGAGTTCGGATACGCAGTATTTT.

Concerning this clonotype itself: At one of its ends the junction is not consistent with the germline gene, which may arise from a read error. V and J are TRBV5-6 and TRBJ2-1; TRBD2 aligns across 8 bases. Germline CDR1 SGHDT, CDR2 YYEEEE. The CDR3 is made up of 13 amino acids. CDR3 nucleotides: TGTGCTAGCAGCCCCGGGAGGGACTATGAGCAGTTCTTC. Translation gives CASSPGRDYEQFF. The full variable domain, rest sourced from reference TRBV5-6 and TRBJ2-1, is DAGVTQSPTHLIKTRGQQVTLRCSPKSGHDTVSWYQQALGQGPQFIFQYYEEEERQRGNFPDRFSGHQFPNYSSELNVNALLLGDSALYLCASSPGRDYEQFFGPGTRLTVL.

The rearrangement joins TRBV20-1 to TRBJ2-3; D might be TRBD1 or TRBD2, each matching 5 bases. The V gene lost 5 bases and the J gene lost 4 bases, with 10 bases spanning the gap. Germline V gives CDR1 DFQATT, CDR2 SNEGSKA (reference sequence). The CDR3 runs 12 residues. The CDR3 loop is CSASMGADTQYF. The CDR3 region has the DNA TGCAGTGCTTCCATGGGGGCAGATACGCAGTATTTT.

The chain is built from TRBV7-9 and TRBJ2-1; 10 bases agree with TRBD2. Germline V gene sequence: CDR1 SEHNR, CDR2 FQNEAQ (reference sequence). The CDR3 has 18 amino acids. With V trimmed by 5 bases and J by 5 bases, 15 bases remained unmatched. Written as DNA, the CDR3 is TGTGCCAGCAGCCCCCCCCACCTAGCGGGGGTTCTTGACAATGAGCAGTTCTTC. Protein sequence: CASSPPHLAGVLDNEQFF. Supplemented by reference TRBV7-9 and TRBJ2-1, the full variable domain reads DTGVSQNPRHKITKRGQNVTFRCDPISEHNRLYWYRQTLGQGPEFLTYFQNEAQLEKSRLLSDRFSAERPKGSFSTLEIQRTEQGDSAMYLCASSPPHLAGVLDNEQFFGPGTRLTVL.

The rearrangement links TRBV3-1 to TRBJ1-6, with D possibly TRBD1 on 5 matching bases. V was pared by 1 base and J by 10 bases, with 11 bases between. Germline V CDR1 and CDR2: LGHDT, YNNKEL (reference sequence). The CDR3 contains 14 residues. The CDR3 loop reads CASSQGTGRSPLHF. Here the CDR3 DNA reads TGTGCCAGCAGCCAAGGTACAGGTCGGTCACCCCTCCACTTT.

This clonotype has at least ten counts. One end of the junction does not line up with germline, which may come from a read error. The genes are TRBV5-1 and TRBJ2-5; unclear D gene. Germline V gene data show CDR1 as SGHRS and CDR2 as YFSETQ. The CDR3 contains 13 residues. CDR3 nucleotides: TGTGCCAGCAGCTCCGGCCACCAAGAGACCCAGTACTTC. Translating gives CASSSGHQETQYF.

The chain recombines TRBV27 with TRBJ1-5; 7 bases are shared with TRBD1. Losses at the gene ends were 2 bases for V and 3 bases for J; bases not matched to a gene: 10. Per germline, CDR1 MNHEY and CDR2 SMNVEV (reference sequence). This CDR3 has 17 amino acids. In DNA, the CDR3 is TGTGCCAGCAGTTTAGATTACGGGACAGCTCTCAATCAGCCCCAGCATTTT. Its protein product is CASSLDYGTALNQPQHF.

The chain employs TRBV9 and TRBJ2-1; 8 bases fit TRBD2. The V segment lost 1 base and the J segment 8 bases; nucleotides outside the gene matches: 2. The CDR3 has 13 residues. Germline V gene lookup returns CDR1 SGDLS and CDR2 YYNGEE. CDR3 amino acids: CASSVSGGDEQFF. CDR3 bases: TGTGCCAGCAGCGTAAGCGGGGGCGATGAGCAGTTCTTC. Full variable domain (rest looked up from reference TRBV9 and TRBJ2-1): DSGVTQTPKHLITATGQRVTLRCSPRSGDLSVYWYQQSLDQGLQFLIQYYNGEERAKGNILERFSAQQFPDLHSELNLSSLELGDSALYFCASSVSGGDEQFFGPGTRLTVL.

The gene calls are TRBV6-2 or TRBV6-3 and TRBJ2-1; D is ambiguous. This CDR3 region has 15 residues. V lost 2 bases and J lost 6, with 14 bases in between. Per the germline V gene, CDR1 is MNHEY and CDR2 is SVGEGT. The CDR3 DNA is TGTGCCAGCAGTTACCCCTCCGGCAGCCCCAATGAGCAGTTCTTC. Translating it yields CASSYPSGSPNEQFF.

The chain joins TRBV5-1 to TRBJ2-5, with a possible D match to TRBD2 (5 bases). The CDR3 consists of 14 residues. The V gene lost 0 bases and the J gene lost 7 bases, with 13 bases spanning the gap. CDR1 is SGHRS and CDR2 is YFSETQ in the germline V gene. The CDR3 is CASSLVATGGTQYF. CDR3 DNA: TGCGCCAGCAGCTTGGTGGCCACCGGAGGGACCCAGTACTTC.